This T cell receptor (beta chain) was identified in a study of cytotoxic CD8 clonotypes in ibrutinib-treated CLL. Profiled with immunoSEQ multiplex PCR; TCRdb holds only in-frame clones, not every one. This table holds approximately 320,000 clones, about 61% found once. CDR1 is SEHNR, CDR2 FQNEAQ, per germline (reference sequence). The V and J ends lost 5 bases and 3 bases, in that order; junction bases with no gene match: 9. The CDR3 has 15 amino acids. This clone showed up just once. The source is a human donor with chronic lymphocytic leukemia. The sequencing used PBMCs, collected after 36 months of ibrutinib treatment. V is TRBV7-9 and J is TRBJ2-7, with 8 positions matching TRBD1. The CDR3: CASSQPRDRYYEQYF. DNA of the CDR3: TGTGCCAGCAGCCAACCCCGGGACAGGTACTACGAGCAGTACTTC.